These 23 T cell receptor beta chains originate from one sample sequenced in a study of cytomegalovirus exposure and HLA in healthy donors. The primer mix had 60 Vbeta and 13 Jbeta primers. Assay: immunoSEQ multiplex PCR; the TCRdb copy retains only in-frame clones and omits some. The sample yields more than 95,000 clones, about three quarters seen once. The sequencing sample was made of PBMCs. Receptors originate from a woman in her forties in good health and CMV-seropositive.

This rearrangement joins TRBV28 to TRBJ2-1; TRBD2 matches at 10 bases. J lost 6 bases, V lost 2 bases, and 4 bases had no gene match. This CDR3 comprises 15 residues. Germline V gene data show CDR1 as MDHEN and CDR2 as SYDVKM. CDR3 region: CASSLTSGGVNEQFF. CDR3 nucleotide sequence: TGTGCCAGCAGTTTAACCAGCGGGGGGGTCAATGAGCAGTTCTTC. The variable domain in full, completed from reference TRBV28 and TRBJ2-1, reads DVKVTQSSRYLVKRTGEKVFLECVQDMDHENMFWYRQDPGLGLRLIYFSYDVKMKEKGDIPEGYSVSREKKERFSLILESASTNQTSMYLCASSLTSGGVNEQFFGPGTRLTVL.

V usage is TRBV4-2 and J usage is TRBJ2-5, with 9 nucleotides matching TRBD2. The DNA end is more similar to TRBJ2-7, so the J call may be wrong. CDR3 length: 18 residues. In germline, CDR1 is LGHNA, CDR2 YNFKEQ. The CDR3 sequence: CASSQDPPLAGLGYEQYF. CDR3 bases: TGTGCCAGCAGCCAAGATCCACCCCTAGCGGGGTTAGGCTACGAGCAGTACTTC.

The chain couples TRBV11-2 to TRBJ1-1; D is possibly TRBD1 (5 bases). Trimming took off 5 bases at V and 1 base at J, with 11 bases between the two ends. CDR1 is SGHAT, CDR2 FQNNGV, per germline. The CDR3 covers 14 residues. The CDR3 DNA sequence: TGTGCCAGCAGCGACAGAGTCCAGAACACTGAAGCTTTCTTT. Translating it yields CASSDRVQNTEAFF.

V is TRBV19 and J is TRBJ2-1; 7 bases are a match to TRBD2. Looked up from germline, CDR1 is LNHDA and CDR2 is SQIVND (reference sequence). This CDR3 is built from 16 residues. Trimming took 3 bases from V and 1 from J; bases not matched to a gene: 6. CDR3 region: CASSIGGSGSYNEQFF. Written as DNA, the CDR3 is TGTGCCAGTAGTATCGGGGGGAGCGGATCCTACAATGAGCAGTTCTTC.

The chain couples TRBV15 to TRBJ2-1; 16 bases agree with TRBD2. CDR1 LNHNV and CDR2 YYDKDF come from the germline V gene (reference sequence). V gave up 7 bases and J gave up 13 bases; unmatched junction bases: 10. The CDR3 is made up of 15 amino acids. CDR3 amino acids: CATNHPGLAGGNQFF. The CDR3 nucleotides read TGTGCCACCAACCATCCGGGACTAGCGGGAGGGAATCAGTTCTTC.

Note on this clone: Germline and junction disagree at one end, which may indicate a read error. The genes are TRBV27 and TRBJ1-4, with D tentatively TRBD1 (5 bases). The CDR3 has 13 residues. The germline CDR1 and CDR2 sequences are MNHEY and SMNVEV (reference sequence). The CDR3 DNA is TGTGCCAGCAGTTTAAAGGGTTCTAACAGGATGAGTTTT. Its protein product is CASSLKGSNRMSF.

The chain carries TRBV5-1 and TRBJ2-5, with 10 nucleotides matching TRBD1. This CDR3 has 16 amino acids. The trim removed 0 bases at V and 5 bases at J, leaving 7 bases unmatched. Germline V gives CDR1 SGHRS, CDR2 YFSETQ. The CDR3 is CASSLGQGAPRETQYF. The CDR3 DNA sequence: TGCGCCAGCAGCTTGGGACAGGGGGCGCCTAGGGAGACCCAGTACTTC. Full variable domain (missing parts from reference TRBV5-1 and TRBJ2-5): KAGVTQTPRYLIKTRGQQVTLSCSPISGHRSVSWYQQTPGQGLQFLFEYFSETQRNKGNFPGRFSGRQFSNSRSEMNVSTLELGDSALYLCASSLGQGAPRETQYFGPGTRLLVL.

J is TRBJ1-5 and V is TRBV7-2, with a weak D call TRBD1 (6 bases). CDR3 size: 15 residues. Germline CDR1 is SGHTA and CDR2 is FQGNSA. With 4 bases removed from V and 6 bases from J, the gap between germline ends came to 16 bases. The CDR3 reads CASSYSGVLVQPQHF. The CDR3 DNA reads TGTGCCAGCAGCTACTCAGGGGTGCTGGTTCAGCCCCAGCATTTT. The full variable domain, in which reference TRBV7-2 and TRBJ1-5 provide the parts outside the CDR3, is GAGVSQSPSNKVTEKGKDVELRCDPISGHTALYWYRQSLGQGLEFLIYFQGNSAPDKSGLPSDRFSAERTGGSVSTLTIQRTQQEDSAVYLCASSYSGVLVQPQHFGDGTRLSIL.

This clone was picked up one time. In DNA form, the CDR3 reads TGCGCCAGCAGCCAAGCTCGGACAGCAGTGCACTATGGCTACACCTTC. Translated: CASSQARTAVHYGYTF. The rearrangement joins TRBV4-3 to TRBJ1-2, with a weak D call TRBD1 (6 bases). The germline V and J ends were trimmed by 1 base and 3 bases, with 15 bases remaining between them. Germline V gene sequence: CDR1 LGHNA, CDR2 YSLEER. The CDR3 has 16 amino acids.

The chain joins TRBV28 to TRBJ1-2; weak D call: TRBD1 (6 bases). The germline V gene encodes CDR1 MDHEN and CDR2 SYDVKM. There are 15 residues in the CDR3. With 6 bases removed from V and 7 bases from J, the gap between germline ends came to 21 bases. This chain's CDR3 is CASSQGQTGLGGYTF. The DNA of the CDR3 is TGTGCCAGCAGCCAGGGGCAGACCGGACTGGGTGGCTACACCTTC.

This chain joins TRBV2 and TRBJ2-7, with a possible D match to TRBD1 (5 bases). CDR3 length: 14 residues. Trimming pared 7 bases from V and 3 bases from J, leaving 16 bases between. Germline V CDR1 and CDR2: SNHLY, FYNNEI. Here the CDR3 reads CASKPAAQGYEQYF. The CDR3 DNA reads TGTGCCAGCAAACCGGCGGCGCAGGGCTACGAGCAGTACTTC.

This clone has just a few counts. V gene TRBV4-3 combines with J gene TRBJ1-6; 8 bases line up with TRBD1. The germline V gene encodes CDR1 LGHNA and CDR2 YSLEER. V shed 2 bases and J 9 bases; nucleotides not matched to a gene: 18. CDR3 length equals 19 residues. The CDR3 DNA follows: TGCGCCAGCAGCCAAATCATAGGACAGGGAACAAATAGAGGTTCACCCCTCCACTTT. This codes for CASSQIIGQGTNRGSPLHF.

V is TRBV6-5 and J is TRBJ2-1; D possibly corresponds to TRBD2 (7 bases). This CDR3 is built from 14 residues. Trimming took 2 bases from V and 8 from J, leaving 13 bases between them. Germline V gene lookup returns CDR1 MNHEY and CDR2 SVGAGI. CDR3 nucleotides: TGTGCCAGCAGTTACGTTATAGGGGGGGATGAGCAGTTCTTC. Translated, it gives CASSYVIGGDEQFF.

CDR3 sequence reads: CASSVSGTHNEQFF. DNA of the CDR3: TGTGCCAGCAGCGTGAGCGGGACCCACAATGAGCAGTTCTTC. The rearrangement joins TRBV9 to TRBJ2-1; the match to TRBD2 covers 7 bases. The junction had 4 bases not matched to a gene; V was cut back by 2 bases and J by 5 bases. This CDR3 spans 14 amino acids. CDR1 is SGDLS and CDR2 is YYNGEE in the germline V gene.

The chain employs TRBV10-1 and TRBJ2-2; 7 nucleotides agree with TRBD1. This CDR3 spans 16 amino acids. J lost 3 bases, V lost 3 bases, and 7 bases had no gene match. Germline V gene lookup returns CDR1 WNHNN and CDR2 SYGVQD (reference sequence). CDR3: CASSDFRQGHTGELFF. In nucleotides, the CDR3 is TGCGCCAGCAGTGATTTTAGACAGGGTCACACCGGGGAGCTGTTTTTT.

The rearrangement uses TRBV4-2 and TRBJ1-3, with 8 bases that match TRBD1. The CDR3 is made up of 17 amino acids. The ends lost 3 bases at V and 0 bases at J; junction bases unmatched: 7. The germline gives CDR1 LGHNA, CDR2 YNFKEQ. As DNA, the CDR3 is TGTGCCAGCAGCCAGCCGGGACAGGCGATCTCTGGAAACACCATATATTTT. Residues: CASSQPGQAISGNTIYF.

A few counts support this clone. The CDR3 DNA reads TGTGCCAGCTCGACGACTAGCGGGAGCAGAAATCCCTACGAGCAGTACTTC. It translates to CASSTTSGSRNPYEQYF. This rearrangement joins TRBV18 to TRBJ2-7, with TRBD2 matching over 12 bases. Per germline, CDR1 KGHSH and CDR2 LQKENI. J gave up 2 bases and V 6 bases, and 11 bases lay outside the gene matches. The CDR3 has 17 residues.

This clone came up a few times. The J gene is TRBJ2-5, the V gene TRBV4-1; 7 nucleotides match TRBD2. CDR1 and CDR2 (germline): MGHRA, YSYEKL. The CDR3 covers 15 residues. V trimming: 0 bases; J trimming: 5 bases; junction bases outside the gene matches: 6. Here the CDR3 DNA reads TGCGCCAGCAGCCAAGAAGGGACTACGGGGGAGACCCAGTACTTC. Its protein product is CASSQEGTTGETQYF.

This clone was picked up a small number of times. The chain carries TRBV5-1 and TRBJ2-3, with D hard to call. Deletions cut 0 bases from V and 1 base from J, with 6 bases between. Per the germline V gene, CDR1 is SGHRS and CDR2 is YFSETQ. The CDR3 consists of 14 residues. The CDR3 spells CASSLERGTDTQYF. DNA for the CDR3: TGCGCCAGCAGCTTGGAGCGCGGCACAGATACGCAGTATTTT.

This clone has only one observation. This rearrangement joins TRBV6-5 to TRBJ2-7; 8 positions agree with TRBD2. This CDR3 region has 15 residues. The V gene end was trimmed by 3 bases and the J gene end by 2 bases; junction bases not matched to a gene: 6. Germline lookup yields CDR1 MNHEY and CDR2 SVGAGI. This chain's CDR3 is CASSYVLADPYEQYF. For the CDR3, the DNA is TGTGCCAGCAGTTATGTACTAGCGGACCCCTACGAGCAGTACTTC.

The chain employs TRBV10-3 and TRBJ1-1; 8 positions agree with TRBD1. CDR1 is ENHRY and CDR2 is SYGVKD in the germline V gene. The CDR3 has 15 amino acids. V lost 0 bases, J lost 7 bases, and 7 bases stayed unmatched. The CDR3, as DNA: TGTGCCATCAGTGAGTCGAGACAGGGGAAGATTGAAGCTTTCTTT. This translates into CAISESRQGKIEAFF.

The chain recombines TRBV5-6 with TRBJ2-3; D unclear. Germline V gene lookup returns CDR1 SGHDT and CDR2 YYEEEE. The ends were cut back, 4 bases at V and 4 bases at J, with 10 bases in the middle. CDR3 length: 13 residues. CDR3 in DNA: TGTGCCAGCAGCGTATCTGGAGCAGATACGCAGTATTTT. Its protein product is CASSVSGADTQYF.

The chain recombines TRBV6-6 with TRBJ1-1; D is uncertain. The germline V and J ends were trimmed by 6 bases and 3 bases, with 11 bases remaining between them. The CDR3 length is 13 residues. CDR1 and CDR2 from the germline V gene are MNHNY and SVGAGI (reference sequence). This CDR3 is CASRTALYTEAFF. The CDR3 bases are TGTGCCAGCAGAACCGCACTTTACACTGAAGCTTTCTTT.